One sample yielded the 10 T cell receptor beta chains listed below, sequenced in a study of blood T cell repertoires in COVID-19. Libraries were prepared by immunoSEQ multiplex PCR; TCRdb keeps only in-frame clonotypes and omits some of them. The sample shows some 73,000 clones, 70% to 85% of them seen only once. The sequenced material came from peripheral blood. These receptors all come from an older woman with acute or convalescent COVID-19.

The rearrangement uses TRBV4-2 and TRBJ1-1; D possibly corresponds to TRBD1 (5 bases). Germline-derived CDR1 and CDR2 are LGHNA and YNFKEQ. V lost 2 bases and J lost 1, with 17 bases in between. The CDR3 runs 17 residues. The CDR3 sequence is CASSQNPQGVGNTEAFF. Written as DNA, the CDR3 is TGTGCCAGCAGCCAAAACCCCCAGGGCGTGGGGAACACTGAAGCTTTCTTT.

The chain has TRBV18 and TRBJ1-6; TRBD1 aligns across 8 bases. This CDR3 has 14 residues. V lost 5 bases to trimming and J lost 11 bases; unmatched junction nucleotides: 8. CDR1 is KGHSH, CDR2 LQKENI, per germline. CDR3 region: CASSVNRGETPLHF. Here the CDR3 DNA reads TGTGCCAGCTCAGTGAACAGGGGGGAGACACCCCTCCACTTT.

The chain's CDR3 is CASRGLTGLNQPQHF. The CDR3 region has the DNA TGTGCCAGTAGGGGGCTGACAGGGCTCAATCAGCCCCAGCATTTT. This sequence joins TRBV19 and TRBJ1-5; 7 bases match TRBD1. V trimming: 6 bases; J trimming: 3 bases; junction bases outside the gene matches: 8. The CDR3 has 15 amino acids. Germline CDR1 is LNHDA and CDR2 is SQIVND (reference sequence). The full variable domain, with the rest looked up from reference TRBV19 and TRBJ1-5, is DGGITQSPKYLFRKEGQNVTLSCEQNLNHDAMYWYRQDPGQGLRLIYYSQIVNDFQKGDIAEGYSVSREKKESFPLTVTSAQKNPTAFYLCASRGLTGLNQPQHFGDGTRLSIL.

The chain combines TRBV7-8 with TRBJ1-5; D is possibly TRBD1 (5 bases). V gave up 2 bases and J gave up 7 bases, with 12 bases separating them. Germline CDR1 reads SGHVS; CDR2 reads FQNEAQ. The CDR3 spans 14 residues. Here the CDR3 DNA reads TGTGCCAGCAGCTTACAGGGTAATACGCAGCCCCAGCATTTT. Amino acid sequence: CASSLQGNTQPQHF.

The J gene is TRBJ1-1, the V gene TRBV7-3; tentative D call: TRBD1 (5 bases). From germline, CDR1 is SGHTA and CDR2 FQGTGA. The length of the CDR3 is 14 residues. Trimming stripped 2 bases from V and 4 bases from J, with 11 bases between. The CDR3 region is CASSLGGGGTEAFF. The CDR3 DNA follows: TGTGCCAGCAGCTTAGGGGGAGGTGGCACTGAAGCTTTCTTT.

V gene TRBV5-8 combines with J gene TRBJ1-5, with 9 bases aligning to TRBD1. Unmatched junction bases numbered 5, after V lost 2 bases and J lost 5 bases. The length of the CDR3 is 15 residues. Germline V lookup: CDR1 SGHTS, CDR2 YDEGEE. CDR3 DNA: TGTGCCAGCAGCTTACCGGGACAGGGATATCAGCCCCAGCATTTT. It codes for CASSLPGQGYQPQHF.

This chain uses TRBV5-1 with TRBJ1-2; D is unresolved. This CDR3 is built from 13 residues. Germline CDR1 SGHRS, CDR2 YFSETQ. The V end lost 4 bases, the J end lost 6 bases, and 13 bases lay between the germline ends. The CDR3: CASSRQGRDGYTF. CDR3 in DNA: TGCGCCAGCAGCCGTCAAGGGAGGGATGGCTACACCTTC.

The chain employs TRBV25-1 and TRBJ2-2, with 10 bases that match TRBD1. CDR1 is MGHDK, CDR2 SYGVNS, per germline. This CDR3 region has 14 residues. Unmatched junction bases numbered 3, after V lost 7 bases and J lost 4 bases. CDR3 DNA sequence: TGTGCCAGCACCGGGACAGGGGTCACCGGGGAGCTGTTTTTT. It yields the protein CASTGTGVTGELFF.

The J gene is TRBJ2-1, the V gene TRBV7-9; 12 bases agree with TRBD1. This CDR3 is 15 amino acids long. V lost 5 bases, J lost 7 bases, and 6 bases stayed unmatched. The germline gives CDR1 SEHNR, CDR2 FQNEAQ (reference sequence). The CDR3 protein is CASSRGTGGANEQFF. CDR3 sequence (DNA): TGTGCCAGCAGCCGGGGGACAGGGGGCGCGAATGAGCAGTTCTTC.

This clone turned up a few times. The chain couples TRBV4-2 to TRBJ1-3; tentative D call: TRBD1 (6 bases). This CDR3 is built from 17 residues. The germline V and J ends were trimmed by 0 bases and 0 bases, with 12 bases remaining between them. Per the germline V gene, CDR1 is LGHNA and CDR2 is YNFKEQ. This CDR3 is CASSQDGGRRSGNTIYF. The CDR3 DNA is TGTGCCAGCAGCCAAGATGGGGGCAGGCGCTCTGGAAACACCATATATTTT.